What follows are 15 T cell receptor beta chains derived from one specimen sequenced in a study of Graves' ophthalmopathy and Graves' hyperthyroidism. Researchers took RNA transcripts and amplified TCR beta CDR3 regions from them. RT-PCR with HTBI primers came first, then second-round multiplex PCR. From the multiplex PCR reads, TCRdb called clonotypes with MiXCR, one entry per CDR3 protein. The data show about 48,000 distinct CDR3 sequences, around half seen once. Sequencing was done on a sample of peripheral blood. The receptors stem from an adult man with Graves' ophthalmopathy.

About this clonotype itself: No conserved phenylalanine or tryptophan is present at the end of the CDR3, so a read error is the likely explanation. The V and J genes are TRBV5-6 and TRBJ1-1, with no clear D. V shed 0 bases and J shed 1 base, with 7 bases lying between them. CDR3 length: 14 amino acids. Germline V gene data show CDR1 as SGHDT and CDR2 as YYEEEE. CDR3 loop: CASSLGRRNTEAFL. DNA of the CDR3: TGTGCCAGCAGCTTGGGCCGGCGGAACACTGAAGCTTTCCTT.

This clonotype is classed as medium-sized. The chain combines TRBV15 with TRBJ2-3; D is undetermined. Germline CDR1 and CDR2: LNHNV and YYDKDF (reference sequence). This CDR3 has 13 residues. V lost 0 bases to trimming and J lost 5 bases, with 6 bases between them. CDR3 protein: CATSRDRLDTQYF. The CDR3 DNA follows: TGTGCCACCAGCAGAGACCGATTAGATACGCAGTATTTT.

As DNA, the CDR3 is TGTGCCATCAGTGAGAGGCTAGCGGGAAAAGATACGCAGTATTTT. This gives the protein CAISERLAGKDTQYF. The chain is built from TRBV10-3 and TRBJ2-3; TRBD2 agrees at 9 bases. The germline gives CDR1 ENHRY, CDR2 SYGVKD. V lost 2 bases and J lost 5; bases outside the gene matches: 5. This CDR3 contains 15 residues.

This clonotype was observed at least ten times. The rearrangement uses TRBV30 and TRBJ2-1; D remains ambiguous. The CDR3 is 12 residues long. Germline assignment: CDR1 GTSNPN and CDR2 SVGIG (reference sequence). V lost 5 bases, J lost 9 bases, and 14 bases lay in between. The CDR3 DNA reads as TGTGCCTGGGCGTCGACGCGATTTGAGCAGTTCTTC. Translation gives CAWASTRFEQFF.

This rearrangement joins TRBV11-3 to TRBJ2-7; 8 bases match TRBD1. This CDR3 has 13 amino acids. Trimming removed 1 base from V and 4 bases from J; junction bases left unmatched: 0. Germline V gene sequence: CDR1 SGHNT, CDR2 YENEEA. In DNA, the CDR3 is TGTGCCAGCAGCTTAGGGACAGGGTACGAGCAGTACTTC. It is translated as CASSLGTGYEQYF.

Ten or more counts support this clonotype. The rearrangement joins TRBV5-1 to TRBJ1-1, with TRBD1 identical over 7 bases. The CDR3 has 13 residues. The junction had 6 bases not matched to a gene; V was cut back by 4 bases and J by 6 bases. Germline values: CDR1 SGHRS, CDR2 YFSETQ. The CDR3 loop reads CASSPTDRAEAFF. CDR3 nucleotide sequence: TGCGCCAGCAGCCCTACAGACAGGGCTGAAGCTTTCTTT.

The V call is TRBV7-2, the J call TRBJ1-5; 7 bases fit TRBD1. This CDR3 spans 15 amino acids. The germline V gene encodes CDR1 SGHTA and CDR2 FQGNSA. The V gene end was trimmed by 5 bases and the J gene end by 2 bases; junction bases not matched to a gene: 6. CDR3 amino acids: CASSPRTGRNQPQHF. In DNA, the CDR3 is TGTGCCAGCAGCCCCCGGACAGGCCGCAATCAGCCCCAGCATTTT.

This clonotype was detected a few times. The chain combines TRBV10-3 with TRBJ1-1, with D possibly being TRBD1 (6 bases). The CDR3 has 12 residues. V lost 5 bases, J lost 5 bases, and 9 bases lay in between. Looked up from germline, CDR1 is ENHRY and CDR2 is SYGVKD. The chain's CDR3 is CAISTGRTEAFF. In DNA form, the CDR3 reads TGTGCCATCAGTACAGGGAGGACTGAAGCTTTCTTT.

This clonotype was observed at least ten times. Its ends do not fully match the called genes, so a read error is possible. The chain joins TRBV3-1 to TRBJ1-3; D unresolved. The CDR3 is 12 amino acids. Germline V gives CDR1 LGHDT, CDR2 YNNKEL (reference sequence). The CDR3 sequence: CASSTSGNTIYF. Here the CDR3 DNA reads TGTGCAAGCAGTACCTCTGGAAACACCATATATTTT.

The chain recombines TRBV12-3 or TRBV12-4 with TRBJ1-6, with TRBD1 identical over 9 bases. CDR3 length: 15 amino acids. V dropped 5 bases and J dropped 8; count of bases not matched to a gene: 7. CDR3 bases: TGTGCCAGCAGTACTGGACAGGGGAATCATTCACCCCTCCACTTT. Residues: CASSTGQGNHSPLHF.

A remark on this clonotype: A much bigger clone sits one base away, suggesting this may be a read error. CDR3 region: CASSPQTGGQETQYF. CDR3 nucleotide sequence: TGTGCCAGCAGCCCCCAAACCGGCGGTCAAGAGACCCAGTACTTC. The chain uses TRBV5-5 and TRBJ2-5; D is undetermined. Germline V gene lookup returns CDR1 SGHKS and CDR2 YYEKEE (reference sequence). This CDR3 comprises 15 residues. V lost 4 bases to trimming and J lost 2 bases, with 15 bases between them.

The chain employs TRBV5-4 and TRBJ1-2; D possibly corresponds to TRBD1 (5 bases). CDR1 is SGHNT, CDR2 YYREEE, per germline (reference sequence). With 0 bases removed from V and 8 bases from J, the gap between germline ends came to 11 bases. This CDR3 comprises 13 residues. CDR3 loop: CASSLDGAGGYTF. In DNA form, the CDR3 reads TGTGCCAGCAGCTTGGATGGGGCGGGGGGCTACACCTTC.

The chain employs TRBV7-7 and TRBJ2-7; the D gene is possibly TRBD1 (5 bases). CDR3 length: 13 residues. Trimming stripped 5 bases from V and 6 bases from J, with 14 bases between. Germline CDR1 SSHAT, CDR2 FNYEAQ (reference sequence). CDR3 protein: CASSQGAAPEQYF. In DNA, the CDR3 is TGTGCCAGCAGCCAAGGGGCAGCCCCCGAGCAGTACTTC.

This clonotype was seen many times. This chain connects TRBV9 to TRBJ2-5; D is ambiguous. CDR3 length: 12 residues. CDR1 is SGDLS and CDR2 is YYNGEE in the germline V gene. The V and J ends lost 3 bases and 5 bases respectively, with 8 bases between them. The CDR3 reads CASSAGDETQYF. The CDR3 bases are TGTGCCAGCAGCGCCGGTGACGAGACCCAGTACTTC.

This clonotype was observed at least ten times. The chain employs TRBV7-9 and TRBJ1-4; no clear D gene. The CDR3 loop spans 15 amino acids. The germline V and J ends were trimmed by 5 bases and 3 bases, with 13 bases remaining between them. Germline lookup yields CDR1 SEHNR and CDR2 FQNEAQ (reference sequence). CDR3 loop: CASSPARRPNEKLFF. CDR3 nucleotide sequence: TGTGCCAGCAGCCCCGCCAGGAGACCTAATGAAAAACTGTTTTTT.